The 32 T cell receptor beta chains listed next were all sequenced from one sample in a study of blood T cell repertoires in COVID-19. Clones were read by immunoSEQ multiplex PCR, and TCRdb kept only the in-frame ones, dropping some. This repertoire shows roughly 350,000 clones, around 85% found once; its top ten account for under 4%. Sequenced sample: peripheral blood. These receptor sequences come from a young woman with acute or convalescent COVID-19.

The chain couples TRBV3-1 (or the pseudogene TRBV3-2) to TRBJ1-2; D remains ambiguous. V lost 1 base and J 4 bases, leaving 28 bases between the germline ends. The CDR3 totals 20 residues. The V gene's germline CDR1 is LGHDT and CDR2 YNNKEL (reference sequence). The CDR3 bases are TGTGCCAGCAGCCAAGTGATCCGAGCGGGTGCAAAAACGGATTTCTATGGCTACACCTTC. Protein product: CASSQVIRAGAKTDFYGYTF.

The V and J genes are TRBV7-9 and TRBJ1-2, with 9 bases that match TRBD1. CDR3 size: 14 residues. The V gene end was trimmed by 4 bases and the J gene end by 4 bases; junction bases not matched to a gene: 4. Germline CDR1 is SEHNR and CDR2 is FQNEAQ (reference sequence). The CDR3: CASSWGQGFYGYTF. DNA for the CDR3: TGTGCCAGCAGCTGGGGACAGGGCTTCTATGGCTACACCTTC. Full variable domain (remainder filled in from reference TRBV7-9 and TRBJ1-2): DTGVSQNPRHKITKRGQNVTFRCDPISEHNRLYWYRQTLGQGPEFLTYFQNEAQLEKSRLLSDRFSAERPKGSFSTLEIQRTEQGDSAMYLCASSWGQGFYGYTFGSGTRLTVV.

On this clone itself: Different DNA sequences within this sample yield the same CDR3. The gene calls are TRBV19 and TRBJ2-7, with unresolved D. The V and J ends lost 6 bases and 0 bases respectively, with 12 bases between them. Germline V CDR1 and CDR2: LNHDA, SQIVND (reference sequence). CDR3 length: 14 amino acids. The CDR3 reads CASSTSTGSYEQYF. CDR3 bases: TGTGCCAGTAGCACGAGCACCGGCTCCTACGAGCAGTACTTC.

In its sample, this clone was seen once. V usage is TRBV5-1 and J usage is TRBJ1-5; TRBD1 aligns across 8 bases. Germline assignment: CDR1 SGHRS and CDR2 YFSETQ. CDR3 length: 15 residues. The J segment lost 5 bases and the V segment lost 0 bases, leaving 4 bases of the junction unmatched. DNA of the CDR3: TGCGCCAGCAGCTTGGACAGGGGGTCGGATCAGCCCCAGCATTTT. It codes for CASSLDRGSDQPQHF.

Comment on this clone: One junction end does not reproduce the germline sequence, and a read error may be involved. The V call is TRBV6-6, the J call TRBJ2-3; TRBD2 agrees at 16 bases. The CDR3 runs 14 residues. The V gene's germline CDR1 is MNHNY and CDR2 SVGAGI (reference sequence). The chain's CDR3 is CAGTSGRAGDTQYF. The CDR3 nucleotides read TGCGCAGGGACTAGCGGGAGGGCCGGAGATACGCAGTATTTT.

The chain carries TRBV6-6 and TRBJ2-3; D ambiguous. Germline values: CDR1 MNHNY, CDR2 SVGAGI (reference sequence). Trimming took 6 bases from V and 6 from J, leaving 7 bases between them. The CDR3 has 11 amino acids. The CDR3 reads CASSAQDTQYF. DNA of the CDR3: TGTGCCAGCAGCGCCCAGGATACGCAGTATTTT.

The rearrangement joins TRBV19 to TRBJ1-5; 10 positions match TRBD1. There are 16 residues in the CDR3. V was pared by 7 bases and J by 4 bases, with 10 bases of the junction left unmatched. CDR1 and CDR2 from the germline V gene are LNHDA and SQIVND (reference sequence). CDR3 coding DNA: TGTGCCAGTACCTTAGGCGACAGGGGGCGAAATCAGCCCCAGCATTTT. This codes for CASTLGDRGRNQPQHF.

V is TRBV28 and J is TRBJ1-4; 10 bases fit TRBD1. The CDR3 is 15 residues long. V was clipped by 8 bases and J by 8 bases; unmatched bases: 11. Per germline, CDR1 MDHEN and CDR2 SYDVKM. The CDR3 nucleotides read TGTGCCAGCGGAGGGACAGGGGTACGGGGGGAAAAACTGTTTTTT. Its translation is CASGGTGVRGEKLFF.

CDR3 in amino acids: CASSFPSGRWTYEQYF. The CDR3 DNA follows: TGCGCCAGCAGCTTCCCTAGCGGGAGGTGGACCTACGAGCAGTACTTC. This sequence joins TRBV5-1 and TRBJ2-7, with 11 nucleotides matching TRBD2. J gave up 2 bases and V 2 bases, and 6 bases lay outside the gene matches. Per germline, CDR1 SGHRS and CDR2 YFSETQ. This CDR3 is 16 amino acids long.

V usage is TRBV7-9 and J usage is TRBJ2-7; 7 nucleotides line up with TRBD1. The CDR3 covers 15 residues. Looked up from germline, CDR1 is SEHNR and CDR2 is FQNEAQ (reference sequence). The J segment lost 3 bases and the V segment lost 5 bases, leaving 10 bases of the junction unmatched. The DNA of the CDR3 is TGTGCCAGCAGCCCGTCGGACAGGAGGAACTACGAGCAGTACTTC. Protein: CASSPSDRRNYEQYF.

There are a few counts of this clone. The chain couples TRBV9 to TRBJ1-2; D perhaps matches TRBD1 (6 bases). Germline V gives CDR1 SGDLS, CDR2 YYNGEE. V lost 3 bases and J 0 bases, leaving 12 bases between the germline ends. The CDR3 sequence is 15 residues long. Here the CDR3 reads CASSAETGTNYGYTF. The CDR3 DNA reads TGTGCCAGCAGCGCCGAGACAGGAACTAACTATGGCTACACCTTC.

V usage is TRBV7-3 and J usage is TRBJ2-5; a weak D match, TRBD1 (6 bases). Per germline, CDR1 SGHTA and CDR2 FQGTGA. The CDR3 is made up of 14 amino acids. Trimming took off 5 bases at V and 0 bases at J, with 10 bases between the two ends. The CDR3: CASSRTGNQETQYF. The CDR3 DNA reads TGTGCCAGCAGCCGTACAGGGAACCAAGAGACCCAGTACTTC.

This sequence joins TRBV2 and TRBJ1-5; D perhaps matches TRBD1 (5 bases). V was clipped by 4 bases and J by 3 bases, with 7 bases between them. CDR3 length: 13 amino acids. CDR1 and CDR2 from the germline V gene are SNHLY and FYNNEI. CDR3 amino acids: CASSGQHNQPQHF. Written as DNA, the CDR3 is TGTGCCAGCAGTGGACAGCACAATCAGCCCCAGCATTTT.

The chain employs TRBV7-2 and TRBJ1-1; a weak D match, TRBD1 (6 bases). The V and J ends lost 2 bases and 4 bases respectively, with 11 bases between them. The germline CDR1 and CDR2 sequences are SGHTA and FQGNSA. The CDR3 extends over 14 amino acids. The chain's CDR3 is CASSLQGQSTEAFF. The CDR3 nucleotides are TGTGCCAGCAGCTTACAGGGGCAAAGCACTGAAGCTTTCTTT.

The chain combines TRBV11-3 with TRBJ2-1, with 9 bases that match TRBD1. The germline gives CDR1 SGHNT, CDR2 YENEEA. The CDR3 has 15 residues. Trimming cost V 3 bases and J 10 bases; bases outside gene matches: 10. In nucleotides, the CDR3 is TGTGCCAGCAGCTTTTATCGGGACAGGGTGGGGGAGCAGTTCTTC. Residues: CASSFYRDRVGEQFF.

J is TRBJ2-7 and V is TRBV12-3 or TRBV12-4; 8 bases fit TRBD1. After removal of 5 bases from V and 2 bases from J, the junction contained 2 bases not matched to a gene. This CDR3 comprises 13 residues. CDR3 region: CASSPTGAYEQYF. The CDR3 DNA follows: TGTGCCAGCAGTCCGACAGGGGCCTACGAGCAGTACTTC.

The chain employs TRBV19 and TRBJ2-1; a possible D gene is TRBD1 (5 bases). The CDR3 contains 15 residues. Trimming took 5 bases from V and 0 from J, leaving 11 bases between them. Germline values: CDR1 LNHDA, CDR2 SQIVND (reference sequence). This CDR3 reads CASSRQTFSYNEQFF. Written as DNA, the CDR3 is TGTGCCAGTAGTCGACAGACCTTCTCCTACAATGAGCAGTTCTTC.

This clone was detected once. The rearrangement uses TRBV18 and TRBJ2-5; possibly TRBD1 for D (6 bases). CDR1 KGHSH and CDR2 LQKENI come from the germline V gene. The CDR3 contains 16 residues. With 5 bases removed from V and 2 bases from J, the gap between germline ends came to 18 bases. CDR3: CASSSQGHLPQETQYF. CDR3 sequence (DNA): TGTGCCAGCTCATCTCAGGGACACCTCCCTCAAGAGACCCAGTACTTC.

The rearrangement joins TRBV3-1 (or the pseudogene TRBV3-2) to TRBJ1-2; 7 positions match TRBD1. The CDR3 runs to 14 residues. Germline V gives CDR1 LGHDT, CDR2 YNNKEL (reference sequence). The junction had 5 bases not matched to a gene; V was cut back by 0 bases and J by 7 bases. The CDR3 loop is CASSQEGTVAGYTF. CDR3 in DNA: TGTGCCAGCAGCCAAGAAGGGACAGTGGCTGGCTACACCTTC.

V is TRBV5-1 and J is TRBJ2-5; a possible D gene is TRBD2 (6 bases). Germline loops: CDR1 SGHRS, CDR2 YFSETQ. This CDR3 has 14 residues. Trimming left V 2 bases short and J 4 bases short, with 12 bases between. The CDR3 region has the DNA TGCGCCAGCAGCTTTGGCGGGGTGAGAGAGACCCAGTACTTC. It encodes CASSFGGVRETQYF. Supplemented by reference TRBV5-1 and TRBJ2-5, the full variable domain reads KAGVTQTPRYLIKTRGQQVTLSCSPISGHRSVSWYQQTPGQGLQFLFEYFSETQRNKGNFPGRFSGRQFSNSRSEMNVSTLELGDSALYLCASSFGGVRETQYFGPGTRLLVL.

The chain couples TRBV5-1 to TRBJ1-2, with D tentatively TRBD1 (6 bases). Deletions cut 0 bases from V and 6 bases from J, with 12 bases between. The CDR3 contains 14 residues. CDR1 is SGHRS, CDR2 YFSETQ, per germline. This chain's CDR3 is CASSLEGGIDGYTF. CDR3 DNA: TGCGCCAGCAGCTTGGAGGGGGGGATAGATGGCTACACCTTC.

Many counts were recorded for this clone. The chain combines TRBV4-2 with TRBJ2-1; maybe TRBD2 (5 bases). V lost 5 bases, J lost 0 bases, and 11 bases lay in between. The germline CDR1 and CDR2 sequences are LGHNA and YNFKEQ. CDR3 length: 15 amino acids. DNA of the CDR3: TGTGCCAGCAGCTACCTAGGGAGCTCCTACAATGAGCAGTTCTTC. Its protein is CASSYLGSSYNEQFF.

The V gene is TRBV5-6, the J gene TRBJ2-7, with 7 bases that match TRBD1. CDR1 and CDR2 from the germline V gene are SGHDT and YYEEEE. The CDR3 extends over 14 amino acids. V lost 2 bases, J lost 0 bases, and 2 bases stayed unmatched. CDR3 bases: TGTGCCAGCAGCTTAAACAGGGGCTCCTACGAGCAGTACTTC. Amino acids: CASSLNRGSYEQYF.

The chain is built from TRBV9 and TRBJ2-6; no definite D call. CDR1 and CDR2 from the germline V gene are SGDLS and YYNGEE. Deletions cut 4 bases from V and 1 base from J, with 15 bases between. The CDR3 extends over 17 amino acids. CDR3 nucleotide sequence: TGTGCCAGCAGCTTCCACATCGACATTTCTGGGGCCAACGTCCTGACTTTC. Protein sequence: CASSFHIDISGANVLTF.

The J gene is TRBJ1-1, the V gene TRBV25-1, with TRBD1 as a possible D gene (5 bases). V was pared by 1 base and J by 6 bases, with 12 bases between. The CDR3 covers 14 residues. Germline CDR1 reads MGHDK; CDR2 reads SYGVNS. In nucleotides, the CDR3 is TGTGCCAGCAGTGAATCGGAAAGGGGCTCTGAAGCTTTCTTT. Translated, it gives CASSESERGSEAFF.

The chain carries TRBV9 and TRBJ2-3; D not resolved. The CDR3 extends over 17 amino acids. Germline CDR1 reads SGDLS; CDR2 reads YYNGEE. Trimming shortened V by 3 bases and J by 1 base, and 18 bases separated the two germline ends. The CDR3 sequence is CASSAPLDWNRTDTQYF. Written as DNA, the CDR3 is TGTGCCAGCAGCGCACCATTAGACTGGAATCGCACAGATACGCAGTATTTT.

This clone was picked up one time. This chain uses TRBV2 with TRBJ1-3; D unresolved. Germline loops: CDR1 SNHLY, CDR2 FYNNEI. V shed 9 bases and J shed 1 base, with 16 bases lying between them. This CDR3 contains 15 residues. This CDR3 reads CASSWEVVSGNTIYF. CDR3 sequence (DNA): TGTGCCAGTTCGTGGGAGGTAGTATCTGGAAACACCATATATTTT.

CDR3 sequence (DNA): TGTGCCAGTAGCCCGGGGGTGGACGGAAACACCATATATTTT. This sequence encodes CASSPGVDGNTIYF. The chain couples TRBV19 to TRBJ1-3, with D tentatively TRBD1 (5 bases). V lost 6 bases and J 4 bases, leaving 13 bases between the germline ends. In germline, CDR1 is LNHDA, CDR2 SQIVND (reference sequence). The CDR3 runs to 14 residues.

This clone occurred once. The chain has TRBV6-5 and TRBJ1-4, with D unresolved. There are 14 residues in the CDR3. V gave up 6 bases and J gave up 0 bases, with 8 bases separating them. The V gene's germline CDR1 is MNHEY and CDR2 SVGAGI. In DNA form, the CDR3 reads TGTGCCAGCAGGAGGAAGACAACTAATGAAAAACTGTTTTTT. Translated, it gives CASRRKTTNEKLFF.

The chain links TRBV19 to TRBJ2-1, with 11 bases fitting TRBD2. Germline values: CDR1 LNHDA, CDR2 SQIVND (reference sequence). The J segment lost 4 bases and the V segment lost 9 bases, leaving 5 bases of the junction unmatched. The CDR3 totals 14 residues. The CDR3 protein is CASTWTSGYNEQFF. CDR3 coding DNA: TGTGCCAGCACATGGACTAGCGGGTACAATGAGCAGTTCTTC.

The chain uses TRBV3-1 (or the pseudogene TRBV3-2) and TRBJ2-2, with unresolved D. The CDR3 spans 13 residues. Germline CDR1 LGHDT, CDR2 YNNKEL (reference sequence). Trimming pared 4 bases from V and 1 base from J, leaving 4 bases between. This CDR3 reads CASSRQNTGELFF. CDR3 in DNA: TGTGCCAGCAGCCGACAGAACACCGGGGAGCTGTTTTTT.

The chain employs TRBV18 and TRBJ1-5; D might be TRBD1 (6 bases). The V end lost 6 bases, the J end lost 3 bases, and 15 bases lay between the germline ends. This CDR3 contains 15 residues. The V gene's germline CDR1 is KGHSH and CDR2 LQKENI. The CDR3 nucleotides read TGTGCCAGCTCCCTTGATAGACAGGCCAATCAGCCCCAGCATTTT. Protein: CASSLDRQANQPQHF. Supplemented by reference TRBV18 and TRBJ1-5, the full variable domain reads NAGVMQNPRHLVRRRGQEARLRCSPMKGHSHVYWYRQLPEEGLKFMVYLQKENIIDESGMPKERFSAEFPKEGPSILRIQQVVRGDSAAYFCASSLDRQANQPQHFGDGTRLSIL.